Sequencing of this TCR beta chain was carried out in a study of T cell changes during pregnancy in multiple sclerosis (dated by TCRdb to the late 2010s). Describing the broader study: The study examined how the T cell repertoire changed over the course of pregnancy in women with multiple sclerosis.

About this clone: What this receptor recognizes is not known. No base quality information exists; no much larger clone differs at one position.

The library was made by the immunoSEQ multiplex PCR assay. Entries here come from immuneACCESS through TCRdb and include only in-frame sequences with V and J called. Some clones fail to appear in such tables; in the studies checked, an unresolved V gene covers under half of the shortfall, and the cause of the remainder is unknown. The sample has about 75,000 clones on record, 85% to 95% of them singletons. In total, the top ten clones hold approximately 0.41% of the sample. The sample here was CD4+ T cells from peripheral blood mononuclear cells, taken before pregnancy. The sequence was collected from a female donor with multiple sclerosis, enrolled in a pregnancy study.

The DNA is TGTGCCAGCAGCTTAGTTTTGGGACTAGCCAAAAACATTCAGTACTTC. Translated, this is CASSLVLGLAKNIQYF. The sequence links TRBV11-2 to TRBJ2-4; the D region possibly corresponds to TRBD2 (6 bases align). The germline V gene specifies SGHAT as CDR1 and FQNNGV as CDR2. Counted from cysteine to phenylalanine, this CDR3 has 16 amino acids. Only the CDR3 DNA stays, 48 bases, in frame from base 1. V and J lose 1 base and 0 bases, and a span of 10 bases separates them.